The entry below describes one T cell receptor (beta chain). Its target is unknown. Profiled with immunoSEQ multiplex PCR; TCRdb holds only in-frame clones, not every one. Of around 750,000 clones in the sample, approximately 74% were seen once. The sample belongs to a study of shared clonotypes between healthy human individuals. The CDR3 sequence is 11 residues long. Germline V gives CDR1 MNHNS, CDR2 SASEGT. The ends were cut back, 5 bases at V and 6 bases at J, with 8 bases in the middle. Regarding the study as a whole: It was the non-shared clonotypes that had lower generation probabilities than clonotypes shared by all four donors.

This clonotype originated in a woman aged 25 to 39 in good health. The V call is TRBV6-1, the J call TRBJ2-7; D unresolved. The specimen sequenced was memory CD4+ T cells sorted from blood. As to subset: CD45RA-negative fraction. The CDR3 reads CASSYRSEQYF. Written as DNA, the CDR3 is TGTGCCAGCAGTTACCGTAGCGAGCAGTACTTC.